In its sample, the clone carrying this T cell receptor beta chain ranks as large. The sample is drawn from a study of immune characterization of retroperitoneal liposarcoma. TCRdb re-called the PCR reads through MiXCR, storing one row per CDR3 protein. Altogether roughly 11,000 distinct CDR3 sequences are present, 45% to 50% being singletons, with the ten largest covering about 10%. The sample consisted of tumor tissue. The receptor was derived from a female donor with retroperitoneal liposarcoma.

CDR3 DNA: TGTGCCAGCAGCTTGGGGACTAGGAAAGAGACCCAGTTCTTC. It codes for CASSLGTRKETQFF. This sequence joins TRBV7-2 and TRBJ2-1, with TRBD2 matching 8 bases. The CDR3 is made up of 14 amino acids. CDR1 is SGHTA, CDR2 FQGNSA, per germline. V lost 3 bases and J lost 13; bases outside the gene matches: 11. Variable domain in full (rest from reference TRBV7-2 and TRBJ2-1): GAGVSQSPSNKVTEKGKDVELRCDPISGHTALYWYRQSLGQGLEFLIYFQGNSAPDKSGLPSDRFSAERTGGSVSTLTIQRTQQEDSAVYLCASSLGTRKETQFFGPGTRLTVL.